This TCR beta chain was sequenced in a study of T cell repertoires in cytomegalovirus infection. TCRdb re-derived calls from the reads in MiXCR, one entry per CDR3 protein. The profile shows 500,000 or so distinct CDR3 sequences, more than 15% of them singletons. The CDR3 is 15 residues long. In germline, CDR1 is SGHDN, CDR2 FVKESK. V dropped 0 bases and J dropped 6; count of bases not matched to a gene: 5. This receptor was taken from a human donor in good health (CMV status not recorded). Some clones in this sample may be carry-over from other donors' samples. The rearrangement joins TRBV14 to TRBJ2-1, with 7 bases matching TRBD1. The sample consisted of CD8+ T cells from PBMCs. This CDR3 is CASSQEGTGVNEQFF. In DNA, the CDR3 is TGTGCCAGCAGCCAAGAGGGTACAGGGGTCAATGAGCAGTTCTTC. Variable domain in full (rest from reference TRBV14 and TRBJ2-1): EAGVTQFPSHSVIEKGQTVTLRCDPISGHDNLYWYRRVMGKEIKFLLHFVKESKQDESGMPNNRFLAERTGGTYSTLKVQPAELEDSGVYFCASSQEGTGVNEQFFGPGTRLTVL.